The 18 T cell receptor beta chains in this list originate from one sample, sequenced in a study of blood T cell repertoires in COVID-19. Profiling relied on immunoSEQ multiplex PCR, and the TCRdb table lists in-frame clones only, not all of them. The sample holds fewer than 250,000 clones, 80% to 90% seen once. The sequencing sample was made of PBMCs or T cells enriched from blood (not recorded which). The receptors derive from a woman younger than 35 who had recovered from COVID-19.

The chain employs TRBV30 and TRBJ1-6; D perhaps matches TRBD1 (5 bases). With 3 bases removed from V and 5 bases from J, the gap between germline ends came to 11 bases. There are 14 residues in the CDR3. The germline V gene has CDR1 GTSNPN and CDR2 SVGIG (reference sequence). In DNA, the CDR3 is TGTGCCTGGAGCGTTGAGACAGATAATTCACCCCTCCACTTT. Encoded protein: CAWSVETDNSPLHF.

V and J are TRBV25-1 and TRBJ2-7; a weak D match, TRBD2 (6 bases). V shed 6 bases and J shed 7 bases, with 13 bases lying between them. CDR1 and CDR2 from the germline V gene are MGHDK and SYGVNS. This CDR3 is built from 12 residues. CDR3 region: CASSLNGGEQYF. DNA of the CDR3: TGTGCCAGCAGCCTGAACGGAGGGGAGCAGTACTTC.

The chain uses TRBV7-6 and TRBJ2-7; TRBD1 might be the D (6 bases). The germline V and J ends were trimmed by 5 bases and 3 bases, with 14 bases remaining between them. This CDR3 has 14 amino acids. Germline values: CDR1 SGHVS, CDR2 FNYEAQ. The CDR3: CASSIQQGNYEQYF. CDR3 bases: TGTGCCAGCAGCATACAACAGGGAAACTACGAGCAGTACTTC.

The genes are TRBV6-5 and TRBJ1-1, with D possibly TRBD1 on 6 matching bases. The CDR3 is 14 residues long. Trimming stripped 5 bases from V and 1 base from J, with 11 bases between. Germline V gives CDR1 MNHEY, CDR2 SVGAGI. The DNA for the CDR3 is TGTGCCAGCAGTCTCTACAGGGCGAACACTGAAGCTTTCTTT. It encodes CASSLYRANTEAFF.

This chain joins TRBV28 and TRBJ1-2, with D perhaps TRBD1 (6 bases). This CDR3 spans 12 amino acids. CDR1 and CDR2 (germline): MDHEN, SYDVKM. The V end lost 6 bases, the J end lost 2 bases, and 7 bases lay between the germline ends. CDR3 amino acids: CASRQGNYGYTF. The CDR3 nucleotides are TGTGCCAGCAGGCAGGGGAACTATGGCTACACCTTC.

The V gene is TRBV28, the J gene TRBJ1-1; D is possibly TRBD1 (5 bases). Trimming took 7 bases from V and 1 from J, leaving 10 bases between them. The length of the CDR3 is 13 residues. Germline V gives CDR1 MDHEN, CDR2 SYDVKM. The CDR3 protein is CASTLGGNTEAFF. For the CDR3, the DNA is TGTGCCAGCACCTTGGGGGGGAACACTGAAGCTTTCTTT. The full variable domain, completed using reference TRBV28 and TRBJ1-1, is DVKVTQSSRYLVKRTGEKVFLECVQDMDHENMFWYRQDPGLGLRLIYFSYDVKMKEKGDIPEGYSVSREKKERFSLILESASTNQTSMYLCASTLGGNTEAFFGQGTRLTVV.

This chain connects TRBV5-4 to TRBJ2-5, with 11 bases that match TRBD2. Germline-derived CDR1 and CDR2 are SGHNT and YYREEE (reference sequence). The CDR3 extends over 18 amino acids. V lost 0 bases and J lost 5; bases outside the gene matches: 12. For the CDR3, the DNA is TGTGCCAGCAGCTTGGTTATGTTAGCGGGGGGGCTAGGTGAGACCCAGTACTTC. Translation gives CASSLVMLAGGLGETQYF.

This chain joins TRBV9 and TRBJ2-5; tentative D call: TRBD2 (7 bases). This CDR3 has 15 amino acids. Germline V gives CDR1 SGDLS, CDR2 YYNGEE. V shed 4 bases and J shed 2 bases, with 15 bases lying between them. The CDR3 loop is CASSPPGGGQETQYF. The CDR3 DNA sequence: TGTGCCAGCAGCCCACCGGGGGGCGGACAAGAGACCCAGTACTTC.

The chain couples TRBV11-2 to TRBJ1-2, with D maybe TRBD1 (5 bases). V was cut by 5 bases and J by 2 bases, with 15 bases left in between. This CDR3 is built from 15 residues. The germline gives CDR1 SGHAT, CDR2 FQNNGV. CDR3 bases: TGTGCCAGCAGCACACCGGACAAACTAAACTATGGCTACACCTTC. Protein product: CASSTPDKLNYGYTF. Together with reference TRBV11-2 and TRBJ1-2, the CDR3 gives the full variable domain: EAGVAQSPRYKIIEKRQSVAFWCNPISGHATLYWYQQILGQGPKLLIQFQNNGVVDDSQLPKDRFSAERLKGVDSTLKIQPAKLEDSAVYLCASSTPDKLNYGYTFGSGTRLTVV.

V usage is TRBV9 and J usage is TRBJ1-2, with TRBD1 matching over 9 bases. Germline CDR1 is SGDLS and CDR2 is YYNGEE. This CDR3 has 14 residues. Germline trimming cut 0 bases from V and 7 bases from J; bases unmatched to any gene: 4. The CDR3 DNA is TGTGCCAGCAGCGTAGGGACGACAGGGGGTGGCTACACCTTC. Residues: CASSVGTTGGGYTF.

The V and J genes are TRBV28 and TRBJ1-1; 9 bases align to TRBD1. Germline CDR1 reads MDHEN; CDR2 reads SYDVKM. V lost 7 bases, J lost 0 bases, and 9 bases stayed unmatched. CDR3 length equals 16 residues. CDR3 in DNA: TGTGCCAGCAATTCGGGACAGGGCTACATGAACACTGAAGCTTTCTTT. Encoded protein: CASNSGQGYMNTEAFF.

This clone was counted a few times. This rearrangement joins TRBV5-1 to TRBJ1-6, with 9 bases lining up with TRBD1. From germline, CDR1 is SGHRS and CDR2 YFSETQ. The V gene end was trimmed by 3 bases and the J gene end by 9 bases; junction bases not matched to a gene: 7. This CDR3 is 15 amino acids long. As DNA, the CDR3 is TGCGCCAGCAGCTCGGACAGGGGAAAAGGTTCACCCCTCCACTTT. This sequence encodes CASSSDRGKGSPLHF.

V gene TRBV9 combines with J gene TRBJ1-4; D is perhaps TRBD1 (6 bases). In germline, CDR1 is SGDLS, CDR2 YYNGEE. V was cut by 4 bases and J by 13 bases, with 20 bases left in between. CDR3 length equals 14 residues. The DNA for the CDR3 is TGTGCCAGCAGCCCCGGGGGGGGGCGACGAGGACTGTTTTTT. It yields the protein CASSPGGGRRGLFF.

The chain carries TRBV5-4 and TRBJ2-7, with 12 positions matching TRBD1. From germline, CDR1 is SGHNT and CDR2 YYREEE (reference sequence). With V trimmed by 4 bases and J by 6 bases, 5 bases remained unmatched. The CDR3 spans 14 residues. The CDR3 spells CASSPRDRGREQYF. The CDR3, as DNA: TGTGCCAGCAGCCCAAGGGACAGGGGGCGCGAGCAGTACTTC.

CDR3 amino acids: CASSLMFGASHQETQYF. The DNA for the CDR3 is TGTGCCAGCAGTTTAATGTTTGGGGCATCTCACCAAGAGACCCAGTACTTC. V usage is TRBV28 and J usage is TRBJ2-5; D perhaps matches TRBD1 (5 bases). Germline V CDR1 and CDR2: MDHEN, SYDVKM. Trimming removed 2 bases from V and 0 bases from J, with 16 bases in between. The CDR3 consists of 17 residues.

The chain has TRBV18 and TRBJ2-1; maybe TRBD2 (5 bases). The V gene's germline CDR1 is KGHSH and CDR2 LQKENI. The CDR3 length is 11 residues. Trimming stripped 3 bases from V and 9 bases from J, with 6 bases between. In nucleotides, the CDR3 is TGTGCCAGCTCACCGGGGAGTGAGCAGTTCTTC. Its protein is CASSPGSEQFF.

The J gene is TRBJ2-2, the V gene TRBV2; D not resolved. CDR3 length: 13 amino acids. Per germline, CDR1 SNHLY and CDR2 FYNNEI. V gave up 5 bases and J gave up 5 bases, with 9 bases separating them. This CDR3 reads CASSPPLTGELFF. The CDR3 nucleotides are TGTGCCAGCAGTCCCCCTTTAACCGGGGAGCTGTTTTTT.

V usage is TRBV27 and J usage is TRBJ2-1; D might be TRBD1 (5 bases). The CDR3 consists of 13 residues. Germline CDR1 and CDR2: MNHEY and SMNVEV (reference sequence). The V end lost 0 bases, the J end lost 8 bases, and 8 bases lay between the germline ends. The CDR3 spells CASSLSGAHEQFF. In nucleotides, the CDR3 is TGTGCCAGCAGTTTATCAGGGGCGCATGAGCAGTTCTTC.